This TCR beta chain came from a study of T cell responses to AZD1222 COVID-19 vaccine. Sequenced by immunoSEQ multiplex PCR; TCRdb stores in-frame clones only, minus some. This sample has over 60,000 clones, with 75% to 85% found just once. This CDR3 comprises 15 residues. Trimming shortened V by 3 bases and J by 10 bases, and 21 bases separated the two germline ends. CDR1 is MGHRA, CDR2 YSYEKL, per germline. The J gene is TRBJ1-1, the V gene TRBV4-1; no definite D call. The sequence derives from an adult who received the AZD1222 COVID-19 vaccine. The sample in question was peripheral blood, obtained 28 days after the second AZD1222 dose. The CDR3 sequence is CASSHDPRAPGRAFF. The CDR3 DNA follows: TGCGCCAGCAGCCACGATCCGCGGGCTCCAGGACGAGCTTTCTTT.